This entry describes one T cell receptor (beta chain). Original data processing: Reference gene primers were amplified, and this amplification served to estimate nucleated cell counts. Profiling relied on immunoSEQ multiplex PCR, and the TCRdb table lists in-frame clones only, not all of them. The D gene and trimming were derived from the DNA, and the V and J assignments and clone size from that table. There are around 300,000 clones in the sample; approximately 83% occur only once, and 8% to 10% lies in the top ten. Unmatched junction bases numbered 13, after V lost 10 bases and J lost 15 bases. The germline V gene encodes CDR1 LNHDA and CDR2 SQIVND (reference sequence). The CDR3 totals 13 residues. These data belong to a study of blood T cell repertoires in COVID-19. Turning to the study itself: Samples taken during acute and convalescent COVID-19 were collected in the United States, Italy and Spain. PBMCs, B-cell-depleted T cells, or T cells were the source of the cDNA or gDNA that made up the material.

Sequenced sample: peripheral blood. The V gene is TRBV19, the J gene TRBJ1-6, with 9 bases matching TRBD1. The source is a woman in her fifties or sixties who had recovered from COVID-19. CDR3 amino acids: CATGTGSSTILHF. The DNA of the CDR3 is TGTGCCACCGGGACAGGGAGCTCTACAATCCTCCACTTT.